This T cell receptor beta chain came from a study of neurological immune-mediated disorders. Ten or more counts support this clonotype. TCRdb analysed the 5' RACE reads with MiXCR anew, one entry per CDR3 protein. The sample consists of roughly 120,000 distinct CDR3 sequences, roughly 3.2% of them appearing once. Between the trimmed V and J ends, which lost 5 bases and 6 bases, there was a span of 16 bases. Germline CDR1 reads DFQATT; CDR2 reads SNEGSKA (reference sequence). The CDR3 has 14 residues. This sequence was found in a woman aged 25-40 years with multiple sclerosis. The rearrangement links TRBV20-1 to TRBJ1-4; D is possibly TRBD1 (5 bases). The specimen was PBMCs. The CDR3 here is CSAGGGVTHEKLFF. CDR3 nucleotide sequence: TGCAGTGCTGGAGGAGGGGTTACCCATGAAAAACTGTTTTTT.